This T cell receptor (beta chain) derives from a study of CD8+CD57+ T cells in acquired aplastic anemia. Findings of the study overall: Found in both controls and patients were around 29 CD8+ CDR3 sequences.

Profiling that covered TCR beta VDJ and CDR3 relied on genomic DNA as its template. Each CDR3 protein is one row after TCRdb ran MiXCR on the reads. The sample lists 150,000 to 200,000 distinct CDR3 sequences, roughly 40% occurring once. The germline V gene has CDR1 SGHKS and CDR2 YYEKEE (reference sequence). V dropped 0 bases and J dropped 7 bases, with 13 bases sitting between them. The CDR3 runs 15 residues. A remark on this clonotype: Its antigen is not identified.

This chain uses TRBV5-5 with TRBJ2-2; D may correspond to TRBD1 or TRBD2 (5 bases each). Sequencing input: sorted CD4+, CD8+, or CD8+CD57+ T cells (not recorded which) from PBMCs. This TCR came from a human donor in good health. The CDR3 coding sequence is TGTGCCAGCAGCTTGGGGGACCGGGACGTCGGGGAGCTGTTTTTT. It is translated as CASSLGDRDVGELFF.